This is a list of T cell receptor beta chains from one sample in a study of early T cells in non-severe SARS-CoV-2 infection. TCRdb fed the 5' RACE reads into MiXCR, producing one record per CDR3 protein. This table has 30,000 to 40,000 distinct CDR3 sequences, about 5% appearing once. Input material: whole blood. These receptors originate from an adult who was a healthcare worker with PCR-confirmed SARS-CoV-2 infection or an uninfected control (not recorded which). Each CDR3 is given with its conserved first and last residue. D genes are given only for firm matches. Size values are once, few and many counts, or a class for expanded clones, and some rows have none.

clone size,D gene,V gene,J gene,CDR3 DNA,CDR3 protein
many,TRBD1,TRBV6-5,TRBJ1-1,TGTGCCAGCAGAAAAGGGGGACAGGGGAACACTGAAGCTTTCTTT,CASRKGGQGNTEAFF
few,TRBD1,TRBV10-3,TRBJ1-1,TGTGCCATCAGTCAGACAGGGGGGGACACTGAAGCTTTCTTT,CAISQTGGDTEAFF
-,-,TRBV21-1,TRBJ1-6,TGTGCCAGCAGCAGACCAATGGGGAGTAATTCACCCCTCCACTTT,CASSRPMGSNSPLHF
many,-,TRBV7-2,TRBJ2-7,TGTGCCAGCAGCTTAGACCGGGGATACGAGCAGTACTTC,CASSLDRGYEQYF
-,TRBD1,TRBV20-1,TRBJ2-7,TGCAGTGCCGGGACAGTACTCTACGAGCAGTACTTC,CSAGTVLYEQYF
-,-,TRBV5-5,TRBJ2-1,TGTGCCAGCAGTCCCTGGTCCTACAATGAGCAGTTCTTC,CASSPWSYNEQFF
-,TRBD2,TRBV29-1,TRBJ2-6,TGCAGCGTTCGACTAGCGGGAGGGGCCAACGTCCTGACTTTC,CSVRLAGGANVLTF
many,-,TRBV9,TRBJ1-3,TGTGCCAGCAGCAGGGTCGGGGGAAATGGAAACACCATATATTTT,CASSRVGGNGNTIYF
many,-,TRBV20-1,TRBJ2-3,TGCAGTGCTAGGAAAGGGGATAGCGTTTTAGGTGGGGGCCGTTCAGATACGCAGTATTTT,CSARKGDSVLGGGRSDTQYF
many,-,TRBV6-1,TRBJ1-5,TGTGCCAGCAGGGAGAGCAATCAGCCCCAGCATTTT,CASRESNQPQHF
-,TRBD1,TRBV7-2,TRBJ2-7,TGTGCCAGCAGCGTCCGACAGGGGGCAGTCTACGAGCAGTACTTC,CASSVRQGAVYEQYF
many,-,TRBV7-9,TRBJ2-2,TGTGCCAGCAGCTTAGATATTGCCGGGGAGCTGTTTTTT,CASSLDIAGELFF
many,TRBD1,TRBV9,TRBJ2-7,TGTGCCAGCAGCGAAACTCGGACAGGTGCGGACGAGCAGTACTTC,CASSETRTGADEQYF